These T cell receptor beta chains were read from a single sample in a study of CXCR3-negative and CXCR3-positive naive CD8 T cells. TCRdb reanalyzed the 5' RACE reads and collapses them to one entry per CDR3 protein, without DNA. Its clone listing holds about 110,000 distinct CDR3 sequences. Source material: naive CXCR3+ CD8+ T cells from blood. These receptors all stem from a human donor in good health. Some clones in this sample may be carry-over from other donors' samples. CDR3s include the opening cysteine and the closing phenylalanine or tryptophan.

j_call,v_call,cdr3_aa
TRBJ2-3,TRBV20-1,CSARGPTEYTDTQYF
TRBJ1-1,TRBV15,CATSTLREDTEAFF
TRBJ2-1,TRBV9,CASSGGDEQFF
TRBJ2-7,TRBV11-2,CASSFGTGVYEQYF
TRBJ2-5,TRBV7-2,CASSPGTSRRETQYF
TRBJ2-5,TRBV7-2,CASRPGGGQETQYF
TRBJ2-1,TRBV10-3,CAISAGSEQFF
TRBJ1-1,TRBV14,CASSLGDRIMNTEAFF
TRBJ2-2,TRBV27,CASSYGTGLGELFF
TRBJ2-2,TRBV6-7,CAPSWRGPNTGELFF
TRBJ2-3,TRBV29-1,CSVDSPDRVTDTQYF
TRBJ2-7,TRBV28,CASSLRVLGEQYF
TRBJ1-1,TRBV4-1,CASSPGQGAMNTEAFF
TRBJ2-7,TRBV29-1,CSVGDTNYEQYF
TRBJ2-7,TRBV5-1,CASSWESGEQYF
TRBJ2-7,TRBV20-1,CSARAASSYEQYF
TRBJ2-1,TRBV3-1,CASSLTGDYSYNEQFF
TRBJ1-1,TRBV29-1,CSVDPGFGTEAFF
TRBJ2-7,TRBV9,CASSGGDLSSYEQYF
TRBJ1-5,TRBV9,CASSPGGGNQPQHF